Shown below are 14 T cell receptor beta chains from a single sample sequenced in a study of T-cell reconstitution after alpha-beta-depleted transplantation in children. Unique molecular identifiers were incorporated during preparation of the TCRbeta library. MiXCR, applied by TCRdb to the PCR reads, yields one record per CDR3 protein. The table has about 240,000 distinct CDR3 sequences, 20% to 30% seen once. Sequencing was performed on PBMCs, taken before TCRalphabeta/CD19-depleted stem cell transplant. The receptors were sampled from a girl aged 2-15 years with Fanconi anemia, due to receive a stem cell transplant.

This clonotype was recorded many times. The chain has TRBV15 and TRBJ2-1, with D perhaps assigned TRBD1 or TRBD2 (5 bases each). The CDR3 spans 18 residues. Trimming took off 0 bases at V and 4 bases at J, with 19 bases between the two ends. Per the germline V gene, CDR1 is LNHNV and CDR2 is YYDKDF (reference sequence). CDR3 amino acids: CATSREKLVGEKYNEQFF. The CDR3 nucleotides read TGTGCCACCAGCAGAGAAAAACTCGTGGGGGAGAAATACAATGAGCAGTTCTTC.

This clonotype appeared many times. The chain employs TRBV5-1 and TRBJ2-1; 7 bases match TRBD2. The CDR3 has 14 residues. V lost 0 bases, J lost 7 bases, and 4 bases stayed unmatched. Germline assignment: CDR1 SGHRS and CDR2 YFSETQ. The DNA of the CDR3 is TGCGCCAGCAGCTTGGGGCAGGGAGGGAATGAGCAGTTCTTC. Translation: CASSLGQGGNEQFF.

This clonotype was detected many times. V and J are TRBV13 and TRBJ2-7, with 7 bases identical to TRBD2. Trimming removed 1 base from V and 0 bases from J; junction bases left unmatched: 6. The length of the CDR3 is 16 residues. Germline CDR1 and CDR2: PRHDT and FYEKMQ (reference sequence). The CDR3 spells CASSLEKAGFSYEQYF. The CDR3 bases are TGTGCCAGCAGCTTAGAAAAAGCGGGGTTCTCCTACGAGCAGTACTTC.

This clonotype was seen a few times. This chain links TRBV29-1 with TRBJ1-2; the match to TRBD1 covers 7 bases. The V gene's germline CDR1 is SQVTM and CDR2 ANQGSEA. With V trimmed by 6 bases and J by 5 bases, 9 bases remained unmatched. This CDR3 region has 13 residues. CDR3 region: CSVRQGGRYGYTF. The CDR3 region has the DNA TGCAGCGTCCGACAGGGCGGGCGGTATGGCTACACCTTC.

At least ten counts were recorded for this clonotype. This chain uses TRBV5-1 with TRBJ2-1; D is uncertain. The CDR3 contains 13 residues. From germline, CDR1 is SGHRS and CDR2 YFSETQ. V was shortened by 2 bases and J by 7 bases, with 10 bases between the two germline ends. In nucleotides, the CDR3 is TGCGCCAGCAGCTTTAGGGTAGTTAATGAGCAGTTCTTC. Translating gives CASSFRVVNEQFF.

This clonotype was detected a few times. The J gene is TRBJ2-5, the V gene TRBV20-1; the D gene could be TRBD1 or TRBD2 (5 bases each). With 3 bases removed from V and 4 bases from J, the gap between germline ends came to 9 bases. This CDR3 comprises 12 residues. CDR1 is DFQATT and CDR2 is SNEGSKA in the germline V gene (reference sequence). The CDR3 DNA reads as TGCAGTGCTAGCGACAGCGGAGAGACCCAGTACTTC. It yields the protein CSASDSGETQYF.

This clonotype has a count of ten or more. This chain joins TRBV29-1 and TRBJ2-5; 8 positions agree with TRBD2. The CDR3 consists of 12 residues. Germline CDR1 and CDR2: SQVTM and ANQGSEA. V gave up 3 bases and J gave up 5 bases; unmatched junction bases: 2. DNA for the CDR3: TGCAGCGTTGAGCGGGGGGTCGAGACCCAGTACTTC. It encodes CSVERGVETQYF. The variable domain in full, with the rest retrieved from reference TRBV29-1 and TRBJ2-5, is SAVISQKPSRDICQRGTSLTIQCQVDSQVTMMFWYRQQPGQSLTLIATANQGSEATYESGFVIDKFPISRPNLTFSTLTVSNMSPEDSSIYLCSVERGVETQYFGPGTRLLVL.

This clonotype was detected ten times or more. The V and J genes are TRBV28 and TRBJ2-7; D gene unclear. The V end was cut by 6 bases, the J end by 5 bases, with 14 bases between. Germline-derived CDR1 and CDR2 are MDHEN and SYDVKM. The length of the CDR3 is 13 residues. In DNA form, the CDR3 reads TGTGCCAGCAGCATGGACGAATACAACGAGCAGTACTTC. Its translation: CASSMDEYNEQYF.

The chain carries TRBV20-1 and TRBJ2-5, with 9 positions matching TRBD2. The CDR3 is made up of 15 amino acids. The germline V gene encodes CDR1 DFQATT and CDR2 SNEGSKA (reference sequence). V shed 4 bases, J shed 5 bases, and the junction held 11 bases outside the gene matches. CDR3 coding DNA: TGCAGTGCTATGGTTCTAGCGGGGTTGTGGGAGACCCAGTACTTC. Protein sequence: CSAMVLAGLWETQYF.

This clonotype was detected many times. This sequence joins TRBV5-1 and TRBJ2-3; 9 positions match TRBD1. Germline loops: CDR1 SGHRS, CDR2 YFSETQ. Losses at the gene ends were 0 bases for V and 3 bases for J; bases not matched to a gene: 5. This CDR3 has 16 amino acids. The chain's CDR3 is CASSLDRGRGTDTQYF. The CDR3 DNA reads as TGCGCCAGCAGCTTGGACAGGGGGCGAGGAACAGATACGCAGTATTTT. The full variable domain, rest sourced from reference TRBV5-1 and TRBJ2-3, is KAGVTQTPRYLIKTRGQQVTLSCSPISGHRSVSWYQQTPGQGLQFLFEYFSETQRNKGNFPGRFSGRQFSNSRSEMNVSTLELGDSALYLCASSLDRGRGTDTQYFGPGTRLTVL.

V is TRBV20-1 and J is TRBJ2-5; 7 bases line up with TRBD1. This CDR3 is built from 14 residues. V lost 4 bases and J lost 2; bases outside the gene matches: 7. Germline V CDR1 and CDR2: DFQATT, SNEGSKA (reference sequence). The CDR3 sequence: CSAIGTVRQETQYF. CDR3 DNA: TGCAGTGCTATTGGGACAGTTAGACAAGAGACCCAGTACTTC.

V usage is TRBV20-1 and J usage is TRBJ2-1; TRBD1 matches 7 bases. This CDR3 comprises 12 residues. Germline loops: CDR1 DFQATT, CDR2 SNEGSKA (reference sequence). Trimming at V came to 6 bases and at J to 6 bases, leaving 5 bases not matched to a gene. CDR3: CSATPGGNEQFF. The CDR3 bases are TGCAGTGCAACCCCAGGGGGCAATGAGCAGTTCTTC.

In its sample, this clonotype was seen many times. The CDR3 loop is CAISEGRDSSYEQYF. Written as DNA, the CDR3 is TGTGCCATCAGTGAGGGACGGGACAGCTCCTACGAGCAGTACTTC. The chain is built from TRBV10-3 and TRBJ2-7; 7 bases match TRBD1. Trimming cost V 2 bases and J 0 bases; bases outside gene matches: 4. Germline CDR1 reads ENHRY; CDR2 reads SYGVKD. The CDR3 loop spans 15 amino acids.

There are a few counts of this clonotype. The gene calls are TRBV20-1 and TRBJ2-2; D ambiguous. CDR3 length: 13 amino acids. Trimming stripped 6 bases from V and 0 bases from J, with 8 bases between. CDR1 is DFQATT and CDR2 is SNEGSKA in the germline V gene (reference sequence). As DNA, the CDR3 is TGCAGTGCCACGCTGACGAACACCGGGGAGCTGTTTTTT. Translation: CSATLTNTGELFF.